This TCR beta chain was captured in a study of blood T cell repertoires in COVID-19. Study-level information: Some COVID-19 samples were acute and others convalescent; all came from the United States, Italy and Spain. In each case, the material was cDNA or gDNA derived from T cells, B-cell-depleted T cells, or PBMCs.

Germline V gene data show CDR1 as SGHRS and CDR2 as YFSETQ. Trimming pared 3 bases from V and 5 bases from J, leaving 17 bases between. The CDR3 contains 16 residues. This clone was observed a handful of times. Methods used by the authors: It was from reference gene primer amplification that nucleated cell counts were estimated. Sequencing was performed with immunoSEQ multiplex PCR; in TCRdb, only in-frame clones are kept and a portion is missing. The V and J calls and clone size come from that table; D and trimming were worked out from the DNA. The sample has some 15,000 clones, about 91% seen once. The rearrangement links TRBV5-1 to TRBJ2-2, with TRBD2 as a possible D gene (6 bases). The sample was peripheral blood. The sequence was collected from a human donor in a cohort sampled during active COVID-19. CDR3 in amino acids: CASSSSPSVLTGELFF. The CDR3 bases are TGCGCCAGCAGCTCCTCCCCTAGCGTCTTAACCGGGGAGCTGTTTTTT.